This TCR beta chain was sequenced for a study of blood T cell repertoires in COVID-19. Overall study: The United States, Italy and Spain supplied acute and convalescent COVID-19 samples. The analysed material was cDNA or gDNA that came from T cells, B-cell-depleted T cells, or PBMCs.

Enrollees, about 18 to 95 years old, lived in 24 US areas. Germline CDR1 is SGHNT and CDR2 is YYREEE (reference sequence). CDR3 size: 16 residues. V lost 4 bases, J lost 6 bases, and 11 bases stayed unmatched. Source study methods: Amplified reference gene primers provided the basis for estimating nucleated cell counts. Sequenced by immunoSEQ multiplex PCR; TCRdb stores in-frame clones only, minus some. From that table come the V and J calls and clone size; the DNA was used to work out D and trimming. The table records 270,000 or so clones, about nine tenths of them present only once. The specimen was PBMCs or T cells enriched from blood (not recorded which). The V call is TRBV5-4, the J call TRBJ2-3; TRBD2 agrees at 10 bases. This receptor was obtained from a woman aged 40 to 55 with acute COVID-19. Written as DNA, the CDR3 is TGTGCCAGCAGCCAGGCTAGCGGGGGAGGGGGCGATACGCAGTATTTT. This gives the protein CASSQASGGGGDTQYF.